A selection of T cell receptor beta chains follows, all from one sample in a study of cytomegalovirus exposure and HLA in healthy donors. Assay used: immunoSEQ multiplex PCR; TCRdb lists only in-frame clones, some missing. This table holds about 200,000 clones, around 74% found once. The sample consisted of PBMCs. These TCRs come from a girl aged 5-17 years in good health and CMV-seropositive. The CDR3 runs from the conserved cysteine through the conserved F or W. The D gene is left open where the match is weak. For some rows the clone size is stated as once, few or many, or as a class when expanded; others skip it.

TRBV5-1	TRBJ2-5	-	TRBD2	TGCGCCAGCAGCCCCAGACTAGCGGGGGGTAAAGAGACCCAGTACTTC	CASSPRLAGGKETQYF
TRBV11-2	TRBJ2-2	-	TRBD2	TGTGCCAGCAGCGCGGGCGGGGGGACCGGGGAGCTGTTTTTT	CASSAGGGTGELFF
TRBV5-6	TRBJ2-2	-	-	TGTGCCAGCAGCTTGGACCCAGGGACGAACACCGGGGAGCTGTTTTTT	CASSLDPGTNTGELFF
TRBV11-3	TRBJ2-2	-	TRBD1	TGTGCCAGCAGCTTAGAATCAGGGGGCGGCACCGGGGAGCTGTTTTTT	CASSLESGGGTGELFF
TRBV27	TRBJ1-4	-	-	TGTGCCAGCAGTTTAAGATGGGGGGTAAATGAAAAACTGTTTTTT	CASSLRWGVNEKLFF
TRBV7-9	TRBJ1-6	once	TRBD1	TGTGCCAGCAGCCTAGCGACAGGGGTTGATTCACCCCTCCACTTT	CASSLATGVDSPLHF
TRBV6-5	TRBJ2-7	once	-	TGTGCCAGCAGCCAGGGGTTCAACGAGCAGTACTTC	CASSQGFNEQYF
TRBV7-9	TRBJ2-7	-	TRBD1	TGTGCCAGCAGCATGACCGGGACAGGGTTTGGACACGAGCAGTACTTC	CASSMTGTGFGHEQYF
TRBV4-1	TRBJ2-7	-	TRBD2	TGCGCCAGCAGCCAAGAGGGACTAGCGGGATACGAGCAGTACTTC	CASSQEGLAGYEQYF
TRBV11-3	TRBJ2-5	-	-	TGTGCCAGCAGCTTTGCGGGCCAAGAGGCCCAGTACTTC	CASSFAGQEAQYF
TRBV4-3	TRBJ2-7	-	TRBD1	TGCGCCAGCAGCCCATCGGACAGGGGGGCCTACGAGCAGTACTTC	CASSPSDRGAYEQYF
TRBV7-8	TRBJ2-7	once	TRBD2	TGTGCCAGCAGCTTAGCAGTGGCTAGCGGCGAAAGCTCCTACGAGCAGTACTTC	CASSLAVASGESSYEQYF
TRBV5-1	TRBJ2-2	-	TRBD2	TGCGCCAGCAGCTTGGATCTAGCGGCGAACACCGGGGAGCTGTTTTTT	CASSLDLAANTGELFF
TRBV4-2	TRBJ1-2	-	-	TGTGCCAGCAGCCAAGAGGACAGTGCACTTTATGGCTACACCTTC	CASSQEDSALYGYTF
TRBV7-2	TRBJ1-2	-	-	TGTGCCAGCAGCTTACCAAGTGGGAGACTAAACCTCTATGGCTACACCTTC	CASSLPSGRLNLYGYTF
TRBV5-4	TRBJ2-1	-	-	TGTGCCAGCAGCTTGGGGGGGGGCACCTACAATGAGCAGTTCTTC	CASSLGGGTYNEQFF
TRBV6-5	TRBJ1-2	-	-	TGTGCCAGCAGAGGGGTTGGAGATTATGGCTACACCTTC	CASRGVGDYGYTF
TRBV2	TRBJ2-7	-	-	TGTGCCAGCAGAGTTGACAGGTCCCACGAGCAGTACTTC	CASRVDRSHEQYF
TRBV18	TRBJ2-5	-	TRBD2	TGTGCCAGCTCACCTCGACAGCGGGGGTACCAAGAGACCCAGTACTTC	CASSPRQRGYQETQYF
TRBV6-5	TRBJ2-4	-	-	TGTGCCAGCATTTCCCCGGGGGCCAAAAACATTCAGTACTTC	CASISPGAKNIQYF
TRBV2	TRBJ2-3	-	TRBD2	TGTGCCAGCAGTGAATCGACTAGCGGGAGCACAGATACGCAGTATTTT	CASSESTSGSTDTQYF
TRBV6-1	TRBJ2-5	-	TRBD1	TGTGCCAGCATCCGGGACAGGGTAGCGGAGACCCAGTACTTC	CASIRDRVAETQYF
TRBV5-1	TRBJ2-5	-	-	TGCGCCAGCAGCTTGAGCCTCCAAGAGACCCAGTACTTC	CASSLSLQETQYF
TRBV7-6	TRBJ2-5	-	TRBD2	TGTGCCAGCAGCCGAACCGGGACTAGCGGGTTGTTTTACTTC	CASSRTGTSGLFYF
TRBV10-3	TRBJ1-5	-	-	TGTGCCACAAAAAGCAGGGATCAGCCCCAGCATTTT	CATKSRDQPQHF
TRBV5-1	TRBJ2-2	-	-	TGCGCCAGCAGCTTCGGGACACAATCCGGCACCGGGGAGCTGTTTTTT	CASSFGTQSGTGELFF
TRBV6-5	TRBJ1-5	-	-	TGTGCCAGCAGGTCGAGCGCCGGCGGCAATCAGCCCCAGCATTTT	CASRSSAGGNQPQHF
TRBV5-1	TRBJ2-3	-	-	TGCGCCAGCAGCTCGCACAGCGGAAACACAGATACGCAGTATTTT	CASSSHSGNTDTQYF
TRBV9	TRBJ2-3	-	-	TGTGCCAGCAGCGCCGGAGCCCGGAAGGATACGCAGTATTTT	CASSAGARKDTQYF
TRBV10-3	TRBJ2-3	once	TRBD1	TGTGCCATCAGTGAGTTCAGGACAGGGCCGGATACGCAGTATTTT	CAISEFRTGPDTQYF
TRBV27	TRBJ2-7	few	-	TGTGCCAGCAGTGTTCCCAGGGTAAGCGACGAGCAGTACTTC	CASSVPRVSDEQYF
TRBV7-9	TRBJ1-6	-	-	TGTGCCAGCAGCTCGGGGGGGGAGTACGGAAACTCACCCCTCCACTTT	CASSSGGEYGNSPLHF